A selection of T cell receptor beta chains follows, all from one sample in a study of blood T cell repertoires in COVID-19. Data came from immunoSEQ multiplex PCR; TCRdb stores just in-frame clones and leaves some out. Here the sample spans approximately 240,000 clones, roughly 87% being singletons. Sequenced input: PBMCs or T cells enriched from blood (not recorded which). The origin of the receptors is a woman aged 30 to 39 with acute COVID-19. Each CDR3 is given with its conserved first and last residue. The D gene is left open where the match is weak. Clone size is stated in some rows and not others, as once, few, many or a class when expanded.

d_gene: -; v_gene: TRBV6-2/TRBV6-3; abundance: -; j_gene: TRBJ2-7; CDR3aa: CASSYNPGSYEQYF; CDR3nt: TGTGCCAGCAGTTATAATCCGGGAAGCTACGAGCAGTACTTC
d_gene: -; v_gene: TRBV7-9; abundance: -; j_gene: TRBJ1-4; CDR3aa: CASSLGVGDEKLFF; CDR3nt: TGTGCCAGCAGCTTAGGGGTAGGGGATGAAAAACTGTTTTTT
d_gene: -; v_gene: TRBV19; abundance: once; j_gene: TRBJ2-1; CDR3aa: CASKPQGSGSNEQFF; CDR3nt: TGTGCCAGTAAACCACAGGGGAGCGGGAGCAATGAGCAGTTCTTC
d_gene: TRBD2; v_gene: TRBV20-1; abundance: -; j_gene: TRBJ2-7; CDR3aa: CSASIAGAYEQYF; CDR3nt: TGCAGTGCTAGTATAGCGGGAGCCTACGAGCAGTACTTC
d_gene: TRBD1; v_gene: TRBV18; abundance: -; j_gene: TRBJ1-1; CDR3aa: CASSSQEGQGTEAFF; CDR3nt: TGTGCCAGCTCAAGCCAAGAGGGACAGGGGACCGAAGCTTTCTTT
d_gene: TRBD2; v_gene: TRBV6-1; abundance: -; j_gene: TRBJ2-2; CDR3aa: CASSDRLAGGPFTGELFF; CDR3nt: TGTGCCAGCAGTGACCGACTAGCGGGGGGGCCATTCACCGGGGAGCTGTTTTTT
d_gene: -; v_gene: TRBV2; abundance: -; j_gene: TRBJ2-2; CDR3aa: CASSELGGITGELFF; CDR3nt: TGTGCCAGCAGTGAACTTGGAGGGATCACCGGGGAGCTGTTTTTT
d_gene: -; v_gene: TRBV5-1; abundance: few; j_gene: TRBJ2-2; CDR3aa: CASSLGATGELFF; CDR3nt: TGCGCCAGCAGCTTGGGGGCCACCGGGGAGCTGTTTTTT
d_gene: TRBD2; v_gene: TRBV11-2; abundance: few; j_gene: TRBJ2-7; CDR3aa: CASSRTSGGTSYEQYF; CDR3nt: TGTGCCAGCAGCCGGACTAGCGGGGGGACATCCTACGAGCAGTACTTC
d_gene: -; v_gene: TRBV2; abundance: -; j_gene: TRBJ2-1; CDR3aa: CASGEGGFSYNEQFF; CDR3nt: TGTGCCAGCGGTGAGGGAGGCTTCTCCTACAATGAGCAGTTCTTC
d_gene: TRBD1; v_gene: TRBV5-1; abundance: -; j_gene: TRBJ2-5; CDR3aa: CASSSGTGQETQYF; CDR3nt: TGCGCCAGCAGCTCCGGGACAGGACAAGAGACCCAGTACTTC
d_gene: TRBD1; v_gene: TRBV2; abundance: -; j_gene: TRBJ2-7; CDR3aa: CASREWTGGRYEQYF; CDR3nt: TGTGCCAGCAGAGAATGGACAGGGGGACGTTACGAGCAGTACTTC
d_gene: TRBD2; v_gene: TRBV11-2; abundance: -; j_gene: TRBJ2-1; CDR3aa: CASSSDISGGPYNEQFF; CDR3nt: TGTGCCAGCAGCTCCGATATTAGCGGGGGCCCCTACAATGAGCAGTTCTTC
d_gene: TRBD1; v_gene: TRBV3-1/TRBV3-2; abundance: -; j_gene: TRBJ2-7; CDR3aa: CASSLRQGNYEQYF; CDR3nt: TGTGCCAGCAGCTTGAGACAGGGCAACTACGAGCAGTACTTC
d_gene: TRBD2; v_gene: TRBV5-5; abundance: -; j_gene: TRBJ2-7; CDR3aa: CASSLAGGGTSYEQYF; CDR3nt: TGTGCCAGCAGCTTGGCGGGAGGCGGAACCTCCTACGAGCAGTACTTC
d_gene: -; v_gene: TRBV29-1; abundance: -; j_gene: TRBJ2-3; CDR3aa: CSVDNTDTQYF; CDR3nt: TGCAGCGTTGACAATACAGATACGCAGTATTTT
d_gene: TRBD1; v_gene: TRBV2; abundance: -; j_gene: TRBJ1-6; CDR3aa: CASSDLGQGGSSPLHF; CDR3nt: TGTGCCAGCAGTGATCTAGGACAGGGTGGTTCTTCACCCCTCCACTTT
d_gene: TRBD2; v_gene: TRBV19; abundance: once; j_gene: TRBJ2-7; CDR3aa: CASRPSGRLTYEQYF; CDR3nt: TGTGCCAGTAGGCCTAGCGGGAGACTTACCTACGAGCAGTACTTC
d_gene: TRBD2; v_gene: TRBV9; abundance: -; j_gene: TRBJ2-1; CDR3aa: CASSPGGTSGNNEQFF; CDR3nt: TGTGCCAGCAGCCCAGGGGGGACTAGCGGGAACAATGAGCAGTTCTTC
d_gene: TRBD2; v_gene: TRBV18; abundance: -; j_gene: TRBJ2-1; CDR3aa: CASSLLLAGGPHDEQFF; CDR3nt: TGTGCCAGCTCACTCCTTCTAGCGGGAGGGCCTCACGATGAGCAGTTCTTC
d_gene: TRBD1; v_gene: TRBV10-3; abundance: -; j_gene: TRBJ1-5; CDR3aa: CAISFDRGGHQPQHF; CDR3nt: TGTGCCATCAGCTTTGACAGGGGAGGCCATCAGCCCCAGCATTTT
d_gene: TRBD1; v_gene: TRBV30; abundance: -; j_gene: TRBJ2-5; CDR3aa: CAWRTDETGIRGTQYF; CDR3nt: TGTGCCTGGAGGACAGATGAGACAGGGATCAGGGGGACCCAGTACTTC
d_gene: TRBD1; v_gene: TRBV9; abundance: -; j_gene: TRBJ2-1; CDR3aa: CASSESPDRGSYNEQFF; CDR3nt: TGTGCCAGCAGCGAGAGTCCAGACAGGGGCTCCTACAATGAGCAGTTCTTC
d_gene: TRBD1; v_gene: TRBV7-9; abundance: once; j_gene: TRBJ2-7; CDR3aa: CASSSRTGAVYEQYF; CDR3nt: TGTGCCAGCAGCTCGCGGACAGGGGCGGTATACGAGCAGTACTTC
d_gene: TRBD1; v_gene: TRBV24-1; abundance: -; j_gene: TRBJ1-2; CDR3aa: CATSEPGQGHYGYTF; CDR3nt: TGTGCCACCAGTGAGCCGGGACAGGGTCACTATGGCTACACCTTC
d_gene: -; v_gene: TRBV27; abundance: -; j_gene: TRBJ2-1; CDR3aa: CASRVQGGYNEQFF; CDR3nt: TGTGCCAGCAGAGTCCAGGGAGGTTACAATGAGCAGTTCTTC
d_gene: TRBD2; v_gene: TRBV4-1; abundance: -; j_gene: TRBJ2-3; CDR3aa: CASSPPRRGVTSTDTQYF; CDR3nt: TGCGCCAGCAGCCCTCCGAGGCGGGGGGTGACTAGCACAGATACGCAGTATTTT
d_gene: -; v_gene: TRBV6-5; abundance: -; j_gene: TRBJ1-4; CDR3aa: CASKVTVENEKLFF; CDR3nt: TGTGCCAGTAAAGTGACAGTGGAAAATGAAAAACTGTTTTTT
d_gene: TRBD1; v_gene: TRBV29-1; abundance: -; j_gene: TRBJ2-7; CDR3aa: CSVGDRVAIYEQYF; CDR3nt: TGCAGCGTAGGGGACAGGGTGGCCATCTACGAGCAGTACTTC
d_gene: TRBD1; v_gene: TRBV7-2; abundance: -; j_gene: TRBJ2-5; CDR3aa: CASSPGQGTETQYF; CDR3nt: TGTGCCAGCTCGCCGGGACAGGGAACAGAGACCCAGTACTTC
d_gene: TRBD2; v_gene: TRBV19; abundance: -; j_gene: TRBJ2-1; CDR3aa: CASSIRASGVYNEQFF; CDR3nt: TGTGCCAGTAGTATAAGGGCTAGCGGGGTTTACAATGAGCAGTTCTTC
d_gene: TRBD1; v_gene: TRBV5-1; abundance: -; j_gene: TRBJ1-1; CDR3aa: CASSFRTGPNTEAFF; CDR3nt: TGCGCCAGCAGCTTCCGGACAGGGCCGAACACTGAAGCTTTCTTT
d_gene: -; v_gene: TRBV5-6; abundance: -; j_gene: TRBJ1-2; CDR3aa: CASSATVYGYTF; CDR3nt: TGTGCCAGCAGCGCGACAGTCTATGGCTACACCTTC
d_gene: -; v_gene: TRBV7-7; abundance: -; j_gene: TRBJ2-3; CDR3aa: CASSLRNIGTDTQYF; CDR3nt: TGTGCTAGCAGCTTAAGGAATATCGGGACAGATACGCAGTATTTT
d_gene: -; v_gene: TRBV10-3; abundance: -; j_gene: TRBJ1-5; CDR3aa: CAISESYGSLSNQPQHF; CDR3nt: TGTGCCATCAGTGAGTCTTACGGGTCCCTTAGCAATCAGCCCCAGCATTTT
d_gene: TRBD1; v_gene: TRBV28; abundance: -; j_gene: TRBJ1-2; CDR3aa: CASSSWDRGVSQYGYTF; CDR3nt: TGTGCCAGCAGTTCCTGGGACAGGGGGGTGTCCCAATATGGCTACACCTTC
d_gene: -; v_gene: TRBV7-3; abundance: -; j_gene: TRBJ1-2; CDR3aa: CASSPTVADGYTF; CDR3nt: TGTGCCAGCAGCCCGACAGTAGCGGACGGCTACACCTTC
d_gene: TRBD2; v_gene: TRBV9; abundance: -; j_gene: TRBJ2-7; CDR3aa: CASSVSHLAGVNEQYF; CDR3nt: TGTGCCAGCAGCGTATCCCATCTAGCGGGAGTGAACGAGCAGTACTTC
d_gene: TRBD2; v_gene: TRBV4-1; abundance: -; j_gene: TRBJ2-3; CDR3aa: CASSHISGGTDTQYF; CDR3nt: TGCGCCAGCAGCCACATTAGCGGGGGCACAGATACGCAGTATTTT
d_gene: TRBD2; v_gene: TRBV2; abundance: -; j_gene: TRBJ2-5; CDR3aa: CASTGGRQETQYF; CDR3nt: TGTGCCAGCACGGGGGGGCGCCAAGAGACCCAGTACTTC
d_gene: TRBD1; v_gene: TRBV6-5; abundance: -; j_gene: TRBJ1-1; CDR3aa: CASSWDRGSEAFF; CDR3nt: TGTGCCAGCAGCTGGGACAGGGGGTCTGAAGCTTTCTTT
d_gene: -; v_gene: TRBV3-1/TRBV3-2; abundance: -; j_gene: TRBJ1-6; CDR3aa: CASSQASGVGSPLHF; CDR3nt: TGTGCCAGCAGCCAAGCTTCCGGGGTTGGATCACCCCTCCACTTT
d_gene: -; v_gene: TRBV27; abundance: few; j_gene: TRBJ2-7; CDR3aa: CASSSRHSLQTYEQYF; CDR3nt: TGTGCCAGCAGTAGCCGCCACAGCCTCCAGACCTACGAGCAGTACTTC
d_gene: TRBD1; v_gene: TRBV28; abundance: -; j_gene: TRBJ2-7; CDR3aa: CASSRPRQGSSYEQYF; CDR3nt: TGTGCCAGCAGCCGTCCCCGACAGGGGAGCTCCTACGAGCAGTACTTC
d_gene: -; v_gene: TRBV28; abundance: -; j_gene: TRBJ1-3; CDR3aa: CASRTETPGNTIYF; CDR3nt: TGTGCCAGCAGGACAGAGACCCCTGGAAACACCATATATTTT
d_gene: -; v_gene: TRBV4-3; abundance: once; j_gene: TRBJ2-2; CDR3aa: CASSQGLIQGNAGELFF; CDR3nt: TGCGCCAGCAGCCAAGGTTTGATCCAGGGGAATGCCGGGGAGCTGTTTTTT
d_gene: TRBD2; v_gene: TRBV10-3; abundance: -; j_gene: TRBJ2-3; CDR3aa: CAISVGGGPADTQYF; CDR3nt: TGTGCCATCAGTGTCGGGGGGGGCCCCGCAGATACGCAGTATTTT
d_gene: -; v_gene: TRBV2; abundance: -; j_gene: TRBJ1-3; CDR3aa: CASSDDNYSGNTIYF; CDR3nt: TGTGCCAGCAGTGATGACAATTACTCTGGAAACACCATATATTTT
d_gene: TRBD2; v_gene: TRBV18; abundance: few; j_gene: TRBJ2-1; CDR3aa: CASSPLPRGGNEQFF; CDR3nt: TGTGCCAGCTCACCCCTCCCACGGGGGGGGAATGAGCAGTTCTTC
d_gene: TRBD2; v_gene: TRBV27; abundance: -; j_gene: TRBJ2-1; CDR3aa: CASRSSGGRPTENNEQFF; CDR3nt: TGTGCCAGCAGGTCTAGCGGGGGCCGGCCAACCGAGAACAATGAGCAGTTCTTC
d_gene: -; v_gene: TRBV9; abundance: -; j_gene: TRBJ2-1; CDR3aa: CASSVGGHEQFF; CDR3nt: TGTGCCAGCAGCGTAGGGGGCCATGAGCAGTTCTTC
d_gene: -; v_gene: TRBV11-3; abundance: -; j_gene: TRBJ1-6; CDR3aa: CASSLRVGSPLHF; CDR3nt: TGTGCCAGCAGCCTCCGGGTCGGATCACCCCTCCACTTT
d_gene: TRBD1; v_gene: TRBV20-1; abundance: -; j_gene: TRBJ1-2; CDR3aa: CSAMTGAGYTF; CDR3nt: TGCAGTGCTATGACAGGGGCTGGCTACACCTTC
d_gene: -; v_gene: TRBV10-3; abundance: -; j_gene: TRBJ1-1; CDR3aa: CAIRRAKGSNTEAFF; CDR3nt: TGTGCCATCCGCCGGGCCAAGGGGTCCAACACTGAAGCTTTCTTT
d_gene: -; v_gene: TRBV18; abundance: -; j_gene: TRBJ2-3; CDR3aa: CASSPPEARVAQYF; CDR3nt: TGTGCCAGCTCACCACCGGAGGCCCGTGTGGCGCAGTATTTT
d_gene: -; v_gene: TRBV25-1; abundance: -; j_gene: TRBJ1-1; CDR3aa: CASSESMGAGAEAFF; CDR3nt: TGTGCCAGCAGTGAATCTATGGGGGCTGGGGCTGAAGCTTTCTTT
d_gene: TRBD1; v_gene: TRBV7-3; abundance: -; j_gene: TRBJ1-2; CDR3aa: CASSLWMMTGLPPYGYTF; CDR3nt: TGTGCCAGCAGCTTATGGATGATGACAGGGCTCCCTCCGTATGGCTACACCTTC
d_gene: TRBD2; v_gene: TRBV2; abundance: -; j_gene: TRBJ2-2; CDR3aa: CASTGGFTGELFF; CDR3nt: TGTGCCAGCACGGGGGGATTCACCGGGGAGCTGTTTTTT
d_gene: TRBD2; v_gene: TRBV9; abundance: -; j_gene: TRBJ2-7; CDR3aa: CASRDPGLAVNYEQYF; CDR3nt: TGTGCCAGCAGGGACCCTGGCCTAGCGGTTAACTACGAGCAGTACTTC